The entry below describes one TCR beta chain. Its antigen is not known. The same CDR3 can be traced to other DNA sequences in this sample. The sample is drawn from a study of shared clonotypes between healthy human individuals. Across the whole study: The study enrolled a couple of women and three men aged 18 to 49. CD4 naive and memory got three plates each, CD8 naive two, CD8 memory one.

This CDR3 is built from 14 residues. V was cut by 6 bases and J by 4 bases, with 15 bases left in between. CDR1 and CDR2 from the germline V gene are MDHEN and SYDVKM. Study-wide results and limits: All-four-donor shared clonotypes had higher generation probabilities than non-shared clonotypes did. Measured sharing among donors was expected to vary with sequencing depth.

Sequenced by immunoSEQ multiplex PCR; TCRdb stores in-frame clones only, minus some. The data show around 1.6 million clones, 95% to 99% seen once. The receptor's source is a man aged 30 to 39 in good health. The chain is built from TRBV28 and TRBJ1-1, with D perhaps matching TRBD1 (5 bases). What was sequenced was naive CD4+ T cells sorted from blood. The subset was: CD45RA+ positively selected. DNA for the CDR3: TGTGCCAGCAGCCTCGGGAGAAGGGGCACTGAAGCTTTCTTT. Its translation: CASSLGRRGTEAFF. Variable domain in full (rest from reference TRBV28 and TRBJ1-1): DVKVTQSSRYLVKRTGEKVFLECVQDMDHENMFWYRQDPGLGLRLIYFSYDVKMKEKGDIPEGYSVSREKKERFSLILESASTNQTSMYLCASSLGRRGTEAFFGQGTRLTVV.